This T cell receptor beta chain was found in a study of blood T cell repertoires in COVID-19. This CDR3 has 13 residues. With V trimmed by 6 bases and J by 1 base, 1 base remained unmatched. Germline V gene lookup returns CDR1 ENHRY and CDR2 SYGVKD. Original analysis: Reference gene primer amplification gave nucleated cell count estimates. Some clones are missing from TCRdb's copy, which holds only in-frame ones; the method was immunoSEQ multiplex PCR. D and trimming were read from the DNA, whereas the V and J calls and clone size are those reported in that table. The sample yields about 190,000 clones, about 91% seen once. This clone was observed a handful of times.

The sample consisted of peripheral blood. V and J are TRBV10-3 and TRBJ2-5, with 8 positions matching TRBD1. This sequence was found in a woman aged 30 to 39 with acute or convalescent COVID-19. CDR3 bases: TGTGCCATCAGCGGACAGGGCCAAGAGACCCAGTACTTC. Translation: CAISGQGQETQYF.